This T cell receptor (beta chain) comes out of a study of T cells in Graves' hyperthyroidism and ophthalmopathy (dated by TCRdb to the late 2010s). Background on the whole study: Peripheral blood samples were taken at the time of initial diagnosis, prior to any treatment. To identify distinguishing TCR V-J signatures, a discovery cohort of around 98 patients was used, comprising 40 to 45 with Graves' ophthalmopathy and approximately 58 with stable Graves' hyperthyroidism. Whether ophthalmopathy could be predicted prospectively was tested in an independent validation cohort made up of about 20 hyperthyroidism patients plus 17 patients who later progressed to ophthalmopathy. The roughly 91 discovery patients were randomly divided into training and test sets at a 7:3 ratio. Thyroid tissue and blood T-cell repertoires from roughly 6 Graves' hyperthyroidism patients were also compared in the study. Once sampling was done, hyperthyroidism patients were given methimazole at a starting dose of 30 mg daily, whereas ophthalmopathy patients were given high-dose intravenous methylprednisolone. The paper describes TCR Vbeta CDR3 sequencing of 135 peripheral blood samples, made up of roughly 45 ophthalmopathy patients, approximately 73 hyperthyroidism patients and 17 progressor patients. What the work shows at the level of the full study, not this receptor alone: Most expanded thyroid clonotypes (frequency above 0.001) were also detected in blood, suggesting blood repertoires may reflect thyroid immune responses. In validation, the model predicted progression to ophthalmopathy a median of about 6 months before onset, with around 70% sensitivity and 72.22% specificity. Sample size was not statistically predetermined, and blinding of investigators to group allocation was not performed. A model built on a 13 V-J signature distinguished ophthalmopathy from stable hyperthyroidism, reaching around 90% sensitivity and approximately 81% specificity in cross-validation and 80%/75% in testing.

CDR1 and CDR2, looked up from the germline V gene, are MNHEY and SVGEGT. V is clipped by 7 bases and J by 6 bases, and the sequence between their germline boundaries is 19 bases long. The CDR3 spans 15 residues, from the cysteine through the phenylalanine. Only the CDR3 DNA stays, 45 bases, in frame from base 1. TCR beta CDR3 regions were amplified from RNA transcripts. For the first round of RT-PCR on the TCR CDR3, the HTBI primer set was used together with the Qiagen OneStep RT-PCR kit. A second multiplex PCR round built the libraries, followed by size selection and purification. Paired-end sequencing of the libraries was performed with 100 bp reads on an Illumina HiSeq2000. The study's processing was this. SOAPnuke was used to process the raw data, removing reads that contained adapters or uncalled bases, had a mean Phred below 15, or lacked an exact match to the constant primer or identifier. COPE v1.2.5 was used to merge the high-quality paired reads, and each unique nucleotide sequence was defined as a clonotype. Clonotypes were aligned to IMGT TRBV, TRBD and TRBJ reference segments using MiTCR v1.1. The analysis included only V-J combinations with a frequency above 0.0001, which together covered 99.2% of the repertoires. The TCS score was defined as the ratio of F50 (clonal expansion) to E x V (chaos), calculated using BLOSUM62-based TCRdist between CDR3 peptides within each V-J. Welch's t-statistics and random forest reduced just over 500 V-J features to roughly 13, which were used in a naive Bayes classifier (R e1071). TCRdb trimmed the raw reads at Q25, called clones with MiXCR and kept productive beta chains. Records with the same CDR3 protein are collapsed into one entry carrying the most frequent genes and DNA. Clone size and V and J calls follow TCRdb, not the original study. Recorded for this sample are hundreds of thousands of distinct CDR3 sequences; 15% to 20% of them occurred a single time. Approximately 18% of the sample is in the top ten clones.

This clonotype has a handful of counts. Its antigen is still unknown. No base quality values were provided; no much bigger clone lies one nucleotide off. Stable Graves' hyperthyroidism was defined as no progression to ophthalmopathy during 18 months of follow-up. Hyperthyroidism patients were aged 18 to 65 years and newly diagnosed, with disease duration of less than 2 months. Patients with uncontrolled infections, other autoimmune diseases, pregnancy or lactation were excluded. Clinical symptoms, serum thyroxine and TRAb, thyroid ultrasound, and orbital computed tomography formed the basis for the diagnoses. PBMCs were isolated from 10 ml of fresh peripheral blood by Ficoll-Paque density gradient centrifugation. Trizol reagent was used to extract total RNA, and RNA quality was then checked on an Agilent 2100 Bioanalyzer.

This clonotype was sampled from a woman younger than 30 with Graves' hyperthyroidism. The specimen sequenced was blood. The chain links TRBV6-2 or TRBV6-3 with TRBJ2-1; D gene: possibly TRBD1, on 6 matching bases. The CDR3 corresponds to CASTQQGTKLNEQFF. In nucleotides, the sequence is TGTGCCAGCACACAACAGGGAACAAAGCTCAATGAGCAGTTCTTC.